This TCR beta chain was recorded in a study of blood T cell repertoires in COVID-19. Here immunoSEQ multiplex PCR was the method, and the copy in TCRdb shows in-frame clones only, minus some. The data show roughly 120,000 clones, around 74% seen once. This clone appeared a few times. The CDR3 has 14 residues. Germline lookup yields CDR1 MNHEY and CDR2 SVGAGI. The V and J ends lost 7 bases and 4 bases respectively, with 16 bases between them. The J gene is TRBJ2-5, the V gene TRBV6-5; D possibly corresponds to TRBD1 (6 bases). What was sequenced was peripheral blood. This TCR was sampled from an older woman with acute or convalescent COVID-19. CDR3 in amino acids: CASKRGQTRETQYF. As DNA, the CDR3 is TGTGCCAGCAAGCGAGGACAGACCAGAGAGACCCAGTACTTC.